The clone carrying this T cell receptor (beta chain) has ten or more counts. The antigen remains undetermined. These data belong to a study of T cells after yellow fever vaccination. Study results and limitations: Though weaker, the secondary response peaked faster, on day 5 versus 15. Subsequent to the booster, the majority of primary-vaccination clones reappeared (around 96% CD4, approximately 85% CD8). Abundant clonotypes from the bulk population could have been carried over as contaminants into FACS-sorted repertoires.

This CDR3 is 14 amino acids long. The junction had 9 bases not matched to a gene; V was cut back by 4 bases and J by 7 bases. Germline assignment: CDR1 LNHNV and CDR2 YYDKDF (reference sequence). The study made its TCR cDNA through 5'RACE template switching. That step introduced a universal primer site along with UMIs. TCRdb recomputed calls from the 5' RACE reads with MiXCR, one row per CDR3 protein. The sample records 200,000 to 300,000 distinct CDR3 sequences, less than 7.5% being singletons. This sequence was found in a man aged 25 to 40 who received the YFV17D yellow fever vaccine. This sample comprised CD4+ T cells sorted from PBMCs, obtained on the day of the yellow fever booster vaccination. The rearrangement joins TRBV15 to TRBJ2-7, with 8 bases that match TRBD1. CDR3 nucleotide sequence: TGTGCCACCAGCACAAAAGACAGGGGTTCGGAGCAGTACTTC. Its protein is CATSTKDRGSEQYF. Complete variable domain (other parts from reference TRBV15 and TRBJ2-7): DAMVIQNPRYQVTQFGKPVTLSCSQTLNHNVMYWYQQKSSQAPKLLFHYYDKDFNNEADTPDNFQSRRPNTSFCFLDIRSPGLGDTAMYLCATSTKDRGSEQYFGPGTRLTVT.